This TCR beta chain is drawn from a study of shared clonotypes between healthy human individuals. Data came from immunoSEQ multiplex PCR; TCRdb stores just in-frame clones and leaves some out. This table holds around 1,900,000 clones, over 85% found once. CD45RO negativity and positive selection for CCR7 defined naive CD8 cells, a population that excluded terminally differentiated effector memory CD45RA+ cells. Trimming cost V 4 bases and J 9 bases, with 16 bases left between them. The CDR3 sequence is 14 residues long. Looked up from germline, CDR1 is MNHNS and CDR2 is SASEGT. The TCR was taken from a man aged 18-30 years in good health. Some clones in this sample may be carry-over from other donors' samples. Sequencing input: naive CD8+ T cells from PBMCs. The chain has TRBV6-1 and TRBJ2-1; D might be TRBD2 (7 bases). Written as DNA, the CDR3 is TGTGCCAGCAGTGCCTCGAAGGGGGGGATTGAGCAGTTCTTC. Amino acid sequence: CASSASKGGIEQFF.